One sample yielded the 27 T cell receptor beta chains listed below, sequenced in a study of Ad26.COV2.S vaccination and SARS-CoV-2 variants. Only in-frame clones appear in the TCRdb table, and some are missing; sequencing was by immunoSEQ multiplex PCR. The sample holds about 350,000 clones; roughly 91% are singletons and the top ten take roughly 5%. Treatment indicated: some 19 received Ad26.COV2.S at low or high dose, single or two shots; 5 received placebo; per-sample allocation not given. Collection of the samples took place on day 63 after the first injection of vaccine or placebo. The source material was peripheral blood, sampled in a trial of Ad26.COV2.S vaccine versus placebo. The receptors were sampled from a person between 18 and 60 years old who received the Ad26.COV2.S COVID-19 vaccine or a placebo.

This clone was observed a single time. This rearrangement joins TRBV14 to TRBJ2-7; weak D call: TRBD2 (6 bases). The CDR3 consists of 13 residues. The germline V gene encodes CDR1 SGHDN and CDR2 FVKESK. V lost 5 bases and J 6 bases, leaving 14 bases between the germline ends. CDR3 amino acids: CASSMAGTAEQYF. CDR3 in DNA: TGTGCCAGCAGCATGGCGGGAACGGCCGAGCAGTACTTC.

The chain carries TRBV24-1 and TRBJ2-2, with D perhaps matching TRBD1 (6 bases). CDR3 size: 16 residues. Germline V gene sequence: CDR1 KGHDR, CDR2 SFDVKD. V was clipped by 3 bases and J by 3 bases, with 13 bases between them. CDR3 DNA: TGTGCCACCAGTGATGGACTGCAGGGGCACACCGGGGAGCTGTTTTTT. Amino acid sequence: CATSDGLQGHTGELFF.

The chain recombines TRBV5-1 with TRBJ2-1; no clear D gene. CDR1 is SGHRS, CDR2 YFSETQ, per germline. V was shortened by 4 bases and J by 8 bases, with 13 bases between the two germline ends. The CDR3 length is 13 residues. CDR3 residues: CASSPRPSYEQFF. The CDR3 region has the DNA TGCGCCAGCAGCCCCCGCCCTAGTTATGAGCAGTTCTTC.

This chain uses TRBV30 with TRBJ2-7; TRBD2 matches 8 bases. V dropped 1 base and J dropped 4; count of bases not matched to a gene: 12. The CDR3 consists of 16 residues. Per germline, CDR1 GTSNPN and CDR2 SVGIG (reference sequence). DNA of the CDR3: TGTGCCTGGAGTGGTTTCGGTAGCGGGACGGGATACGAGCAGTACTTC. It is translated as CAWSGFGSGTGYEQYF.

The chain is built from TRBV28 and TRBJ2-7; D not resolved. The CDR3 is made up of 16 amino acids. Germline assignment: CDR1 MDHEN and CDR2 SYDVKM. V was shortened by 5 bases and J by 0 bases, with 17 bases between the two germline ends. CDR3 coding DNA: TGTGCCAGCAGTCCCACGGACGGCCTCGCCTCCTACGAGCAGTACTTC. This codes for CASSPTDGLASYEQYF.

This chain joins TRBV7-9 and TRBJ2-5; the D gene is possibly TRBD1 (6 bases). The V gene lost 5 bases and the J gene lost 2 bases, with 15 bases spanning the gap. From germline, CDR1 is SEHNR and CDR2 FQNEAQ (reference sequence). The CDR3 loop spans 15 amino acids. The CDR3 protein is CASSPGQRKQETQYF. CDR3 in DNA: TGTGCCAGCAGCCCCGGACAGAGAAAACAAGAGACCCAGTACTTC.

The chain uses TRBV11-1 and TRBJ2-1, with 8 bases fitting TRBD2. The germline V gene encodes CDR1 SGHAT and CDR2 FQDESV (reference sequence). After removal of 5 bases from V and 5 bases from J, the junction contained 5 bases not matched to a gene. CDR3 size: 14 residues. CDR3 amino acids: CASSQGTSHNEQFF. The CDR3 DNA follows: TGTGCCAGCAGCCAAGGGACTAGTCACAATGAGCAGTTCTTC.

The chain recombines TRBV5-1 with TRBJ2-1, with 8 bases fitting TRBD1. The CDR3 spans 16 residues. Germline CDR1 and CDR2: SGHRS and YFSETQ. The junction had 10 bases not matched to a gene; V was cut back by 4 bases and J by 4 bases. The CDR3: CASSIVGQGKYNEQFF. DNA of the CDR3: TGCGCCAGCAGCATCGTTGGACAGGGAAAATACAATGAGCAGTTCTTC. Supplemented by reference TRBV5-1 and TRBJ2-1, the full variable domain reads KAGVTQTPRYLIKTRGQQVTLSCSPISGHRSVSWYQQTPGQGLQFLFEYFSETQRNKGNFPGRFSGRQFSNSRSEMNVSTLELGDSALYLCASSIVGQGKYNEQFFGPGTRLTVL.

This chain uses TRBV11-3 with TRBJ2-1; 8 positions agree with TRBD2. The V segment lost 0 bases and the J segment 2 bases; nucleotides outside the gene matches: 0. The germline gives CDR1 SGHNT, CDR2 YENEEA. This CDR3 contains 15 residues. The CDR3 spells CASSLDGRAYNEQFF. The CDR3 DNA reads as TGTGCCAGCAGCTTAGACGGGAGGGCCTACAATGAGCAGTTCTTC.

This chain joins TRBV6-2 or TRBV6-3 and TRBJ2-5; D not resolved. Germline assignment: CDR1 MNHEY and CDR2 SVGEGT. This CDR3 spans 12 amino acids. V was shortened by 5 bases and J by 7 bases, with 11 bases between the two germline ends. CDR3 sequence reads: CASSVPSRTQYF. CDR3 in DNA: TGTGCCAGCAGTGTCCCCTCAAGGACCCAGTACTTC.

V gene TRBV24-1 combines with J gene TRBJ2-3; a possible D gene is TRBD2 (5 bases). Trimming shortened V by 3 bases and J by 5 bases, and 8 bases separated the two germline ends. This CDR3 comprises 13 residues. Germline assignment: CDR1 KGHDR and CDR2 SFDVKD. The DNA for the CDR3 is TGTGCCACCAGTGATGTGGGGAGAGATACGCAGTATTTT. Its protein product is CATSDVGRDTQYF.

About this clone itself: At the DNA level, this CDR3 is encoded by other sequences in the same sample as well. The chain uses TRBV11-2 and TRBJ2-7; D gene unclear. CDR3 length equals 12 residues. V shed 2 bases and J shed 3 bases, with 5 bases lying between them. CDR1 is SGHAT and CDR2 is FQNNGV in the germline V gene. The CDR3 DNA reads as TGTGCCAGCAGCTTATCGGGCTACGAGCAGTACTTC. It codes for CASSLSGYEQYF.

The chain recombines TRBV6-5 with TRBJ2-7, with TRBD1 matching over 10 bases. The CDR3 is made up of 14 amino acids. Germline V gene sequence: CDR1 MNHEY, CDR2 SVGAGI. V trimming: 5 bases; J trimming: 5 bases; junction bases outside the gene matches: 6. The CDR3: CASSPGQGRDEQYF. As DNA, the CDR3 is TGTGCCAGCAGTCCGGGACAGGGGCGAGACGAGCAGTACTTC.

Comment on this clone: Other DNA sequences within the sample encode an identical CDR3. The gene calls are TRBV5-1 and TRBJ2-5; TRBD1 is a possible D gene (5 bases). The CDR3 runs to 14 residues. Germline V lookup: CDR1 SGHRS, CDR2 YFSETQ. The V gene lost 0 bases and the J gene lost 0 bases, with 6 bases spanning the gap. The CDR3 is CASSLEGYQETQYF. CDR3 DNA sequence: TGCGCCAGCAGCTTGGAGGGGTACCAAGAGACCCAGTACTTC.

The chain couples TRBV5-8 to TRBJ2-6; 11 positions agree with TRBD1. Germline CDR1 is SGHTS and CDR2 is YDEGEE. Trimming removed 2 bases from V and 5 bases from J; junction bases left unmatched: 6. The CDR3 is 17 residues long. Written as DNA, the CDR3 is TGTGCCAGCAGCTTAGGACAGGGGGCGTTGAGGGCCAACGTCCTGACTTTC. Its protein product is CASSLGQGALRANVLTF.

The chain joins TRBV7-9 to TRBJ2-3; no definite D call. Germline loops: CDR1 SEHNR, CDR2 FQNEAQ (reference sequence). Trimming took off 5 bases at V and 5 bases at J, with 14 bases between the two ends. CDR3 length: 14 amino acids. Here the CDR3 reads CASSQNMFLDTQYF. CDR3 sequence (DNA): TGTGCCAGCAGCCAGAACATGTTTCTAGATACGCAGTATTTT.

The rearrangement joins TRBV19 to TRBJ2-3; no firm D call. The germline V and J ends were trimmed by 5 bases and 2 bases, with 14 bases remaining between them. This CDR3 region has 15 residues. CDR1 is LNHDA, CDR2 SQIVND, per germline (reference sequence). The CDR3 DNA is TGTGCCAGTAGTGTTGAGGCCTCCGCCACAGATACGCAGTATTTT. Its protein product is CASSVEASATDTQYF. Full variable domain (missing parts from reference TRBV19 and TRBJ2-3): DGGITQSPKYLFRKEGQNVTLSCEQNLNHDAMYWYRQDPGQGLRLIYYSQIVNDFQKGDIAEGYSVSREKKESFPLTVTSAQKNPTAFYLCASSVEASATDTQYFGPGTRLTVL.

On this clone itself: Other DNA sequences in this specimen translate into the identical CDR3. V is TRBV5-4 and J is TRBJ2-3; unclear D gene. Germline V gene data show CDR1 as SGHNT and CDR2 as YYREEE (reference sequence). Trimming shortened V by 0 bases and J by 2 bases, and 1 base separated the two germline ends. The CDR3 runs to 12 residues. The CDR3 loop is CASSLDTDTQYF. The CDR3 DNA follows: TGTGCCAGCAGCTTGGACACAGATACGCAGTATTTT.

V is TRBV6-5 and J is TRBJ1-2; perhaps TRBD1 as D (5 bases). V was cut by 7 bases and J by 6 bases, with 15 bases left in between. The CDR3 totals 13 residues. Germline V CDR1 and CDR2: MNHEY, SVGAGI. CDR3 protein: CASTKTVGDGYTF. DNA of the CDR3: TGTGCCAGCACCAAGACCGTGGGGGATGGCTACACCTTC.

This clone was counted a few times. The chain employs TRBV2 and TRBJ2-2, with D possibly being TRBD1 (5 bases). The CDR3 runs 16 residues. V lost 3 bases to trimming and J lost 0 bases, with 11 bases between them. Germline CDR1 SNHLY, CDR2 FYNNEI. DNA for the CDR3: TGTGCCAGCAGTGATGTAGGGGCTCCGAACACCGGGGAGCTGTTTTTT. Amino acid sequence: CASSDVGAPNTGELFF.

The rearrangement joins TRBV9 to TRBJ1-4, with 8 bases aligning to TRBD1. V trimming: 4 bases; J trimming: 0 bases; junction bases outside the gene matches: 8. CDR1 is SGDLS, CDR2 YYNGEE, per germline. The CDR3 consists of 17 residues. The DNA of the CDR3 is TGTGCCAGCAGCCCAGGACAGGGTTGGACAACTAATGAAAAACTGTTTTTT. It specifies CASSPGQGWTTNEKLFF. The entire variable domain, with the rest obtained from reference TRBV9 and TRBJ1-4, is as follows: DSGVTQTPKHLITATGQRVTLRCSPRSGDLSVYWYQQSLDQGLQFLIQYYNGEERAKGNILERFSAQQFPDLHSELNLSSLELGDSALYFCASSPGQGWTTNEKLFFGSGTQLSVL.

J is TRBJ2-2 and V is TRBV27; 11 bases map to TRBD1. V trimming: 4 bases; J trimming: 6 bases; junction bases outside the gene matches: 4. Germline V gives CDR1 MNHEY, CDR2 SMNVEV (reference sequence). The CDR3 loop spans 15 amino acids. The DNA for the CDR3 is TGTGCCAGCAGTTCACCGGGACAGGGGGCCGGGGAGCTGTTTTTT. This encodes CASSSPGQGAGELFF.

This clone appeared a few times. The chain uses TRBV5-4 and TRBJ2-5, with D possibly matching TRBD1 (6 bases). The CDR3 has 14 residues. The germline CDR1 and CDR2 sequences are SGHNT and YYREEE (reference sequence). Deletions cut 3 bases from V and 4 bases from J, with 13 bases between. The CDR3 protein is CASSSKGHAETQYF. CDR3 nucleotide sequence: TGTGCCAGCAGCTCCAAGGGACACGCAGAGACCCAGTACTTC.

The chain combines TRBV7-8 with TRBJ2-7; no definite D call. Trimming shortened V by 1 base and J by 4 bases, and 8 bases separated the two germline ends. Germline CDR1 SGHVS, CDR2 FQNEAQ. This CDR3 is 13 amino acids long. CDR3 region: CASSLDVSYEQYF. The CDR3 nucleotides are TGTGCCAGCAGCTTAGATGTGTCGTACGAGCAGTACTTC. Full variable domain (missing parts from reference TRBV7-8 and TRBJ2-7): GAGVSQSPRYKVAKRGQDVALRCDPISGHVSLFWYQQALGQGPEFLTYFQNEAQLDKSGLPSDRFFAERPEGSVSTLKIQRTQQEDSAVYLCASSLDVSYEQYFGPGTRLTVT.

Written as DNA, the CDR3 is TGTGCCAGCAGTTCCAGGGAAGAGACCCAGTACTTC. Its translation: CASSSREETQYF. J is TRBJ2-5 and V is TRBV27, with D possibly matching TRBD1 (5 bases). V was cut by 4 bases and J by 3 bases, with 6 bases left in between. The CDR3 has 12 amino acids. The germline V gene has CDR1 MNHEY and CDR2 SMNVEV (reference sequence).

The chain carries TRBV7-9 and TRBJ2-1; no clear D gene. The V gene lost 5 bases and the J gene lost 9 bases, with 14 bases spanning the gap. The CDR3 runs 13 residues. The germline V gene has CDR1 SEHNR and CDR2 FQNEAQ (reference sequence). CDR3 sequence: CASSLEVVGEQFF. The CDR3, as DNA: TGTGCCAGCAGCCTAGAAGTGGTCGGTGAGCAGTTCTTC.

The chain is built from TRBV5-1 and TRBJ2-5; 7 bases are a match to TRBD1. V lost 7 bases to trimming and J lost 0 bases; unmatched junction nucleotides: 3. The CDR3 length is 13 residues. In germline, CDR1 is SGHRS, CDR2 YFSETQ. The CDR3 nucleotides are TGCGCCAGCCGAACAGGGGACCAAGAGACCCAGTACTTC. Translated: CASRTGDQETQYF.